This is a list of T cell receptor beta chains from one sample in a study of blood T cell repertoires in COVID-19. This table comes from immunoSEQ multiplex PCR, and its TCRdb copy is limited to in-frame clones, with some not included. The sample yields roughly 200,000 clones, 70% to 90% seen once. Sequencing used peripheral blood. Receptor source: a human donor with active or convalescent COVID-19. The donor label of this sample is uncertain. CDR3s include the opening cysteine and the closing phenylalanine or tryptophan. Fields, in order: V gene, D gene, J gene, clone size, CDR3 protein, CDR3 DNA. The D gene is left open where the match is weak. Size tells how often a clone was seen (once, few, many) or the class of an expanded clone, and some rows leave it out.

v_gene: TRBV7-9
d_gene: -
j_gene: TRBJ1-2
abundance: once
CDR3aa: CASSLGGLKGIHGYTF
CDR3nt: TGTGCCAGCAGCTTAGGGGGGCTGAAGGGGATCCATGGCTACACCTTC

v_gene: TRBV10-3
d_gene: TRBD1
j_gene: TRBJ1-1
abundance: once
CDR3aa: CAIKNLQGNSEAFF
CDR3nt: TGTGCCATTAAGAACTTACAGGGGAACTCTGAAGCTTTCTTT

v_gene: TRBV4-3
d_gene: TRBD1
j_gene: TRBJ2-5
abundance: -
CDR3aa: CASSQDLNRGAFQETQYF
CDR3nt: TGCGCCAGCAGCCAAGATCTAAACAGGGGGGCTTTCCAAGAGACCCAGTACTTC

v_gene: TRBV5-1
d_gene: -
j_gene: TRBJ1-6
abundance: -
CDR3aa: CASSTGSSPLHF
CDR3nt: TGCGCCAGCAGCACGGGGAGTTCACCCCTCCACTTT

v_gene: TRBV13
d_gene: -
j_gene: TRBJ2-5
abundance: -
CDR3aa: CASSQGGVATQYF
CDR3nt: TGTGCCAGCAGCCAAGGGGGAGTCGCGACCCAGTACTTC

v_gene: TRBV5-8
d_gene: -
j_gene: TRBJ2-3
abundance: few
CDR3aa: CASSLAGAKHTDTQYF
CDR3nt: TGTGCCAGCAGCTTGGCGGGAGCCAAACACACAGATACGCAGTATTTT

v_gene: TRBV3-1/TRBV3-2
d_gene: -
j_gene: TRBJ1-1
abundance: -
CDR3aa: CASSPRGGTEAFF
CDR3nt: TGTGCCAGCAGCCCCCGCGGTGGCACTGAAGCTTTCTTT

v_gene: TRBV7-2
d_gene: -
j_gene: TRBJ2-3
abundance: -
CDR3aa: CASSFAGSTDTQYF
CDR3nt: TGTGCCAGCAGCTTTGCAGGGTCCACAGATACGCAGTATTTT

v_gene: TRBV29-1
d_gene: TRBD2
j_gene: TRBJ2-4
abundance: -
CDR3aa: CSVSLAGGSAKNIQYF
CDR3nt: TGCAGCGTTTCGTTGGCGGGGGGGTCTGCCAAAAACATTCAGTACTTC

v_gene: TRBV13
d_gene: TRBD2
j_gene: TRBJ2-1
abundance: -
CDR3aa: CASKNLAGAGNEQFF
CDR3nt: TGTGCCAGCAAAAACCTAGCGGGGGCGGGGAATGAGCAGTTCTTC

v_gene: TRBV5-4
d_gene: TRBD2
j_gene: TRBJ2-3
abundance: -
CDR3aa: CASSFLAGDPGATQYF
CDR3nt: TGTGCCAGCAGCTTTTTAGCGGGGGACCCTGGGGCTACGCAGTATTTT

v_gene: TRBV6-1
d_gene: -
j_gene: TRBJ2-7
abundance: few
CDR3aa: CASSEARGYEQYF
CDR3nt: TGTGCCAGCAGTGAAGCTCGGGGCTACGAGCAGTACTTC

v_gene: TRBV19
d_gene: -
j_gene: TRBJ2-3
abundance: -
CDR3aa: CASSLTGGTDTQYF
CDR3nt: TGTGCCAGTAGTTTGACGGGGGGCACAGATACGCAGTATTTT

v_gene: TRBV9
d_gene: TRBD1
j_gene: TRBJ2-2
abundance: -
CDR3aa: CASSPPRGLDTGELFF
CDR3nt: TGTGCCAGCAGCCCTCCCAGGGGGTTGGACACCGGGGAGCTGTTTTTT

v_gene: TRBV27
d_gene: -
j_gene: TRBJ2-1
abundance: few
CDR3aa: CASSLAGPSYNEQFF
CDR3nt: TGTGCCAGCAGTTTGGCGGGACCCTCCTACAATGAGCAGTTCTTC

v_gene: TRBV2
d_gene: -
j_gene: TRBJ2-7
abundance: -
CDR3aa: CATTSGPSYEQYF
CDR3nt: TGTGCCACCACAAGCGGTCCTTCCTACGAGCAGTACTTC

v_gene: TRBV15
d_gene: TRBD1
j_gene: TRBJ1-5
abundance: -
CDR3aa: CATSRDRGTGYQPQHF
CDR3nt: TGTGCCACCAGCAGAGATCGGGGGACAGGGTATCAGCCCCAGCATTTT

v_gene: TRBV19
d_gene: TRBD2
j_gene: TRBJ2-1
abundance: few
CDR3aa: CASSRGLASEQFF
CDR3nt: TGTGCCAGTAGCAGGGGACTAGCCAGTGAGCAGTTCTTC

v_gene: TRBV2
d_gene: TRBD1
j_gene: TRBJ1-6
abundance: many
CDR3aa: CASSEGQGYNSPLHF
CDR3nt: TGTGCCAGCAGCGAGGGACAGGGATATAATTCACCCCTCCACTTT

v_gene: TRBV5-8
d_gene: TRBD2
j_gene: TRBJ2-3
abundance: -
CDR3aa: CASPMAGVDTQYF
CDR3nt: TGTGCCAGCCCTATGGCGGGAGTAGATACGCAGTATTTT

v_gene: TRBV24-1
d_gene: TRBD1
j_gene: TRBJ2-2
abundance: -
CDR3aa: CATSDVGQGRVGELFF
CDR3nt: TGTGCCACCAGTGACGTGGGACAGGGGCGCGTGGGGGAGCTGTTTTTT

v_gene: TRBV11-2
d_gene: -
j_gene: TRBJ2-7
abundance: -
CDR3aa: CASSLGGTYEQYF
CDR3nt: TGTGCCAGCAGCTTAGGAGGGACCTACGAGCAGTACTTC

v_gene: TRBV28
d_gene: -
j_gene: TRBJ1-5
abundance: -
CDR3aa: CASIPGSGNQPQHF
CDR3nt: TGTGCCAGCATCCCGGGGAGTGGCAATCAGCCCCAGCATTTT

v_gene: TRBV5-1
d_gene: TRBD1
j_gene: TRBJ2-2
abundance: -
CDR3aa: CASSRRQGNTGELFF
CDR3nt: TGCGCCAGCAGCAGGCGACAGGGGAACACCGGGGAGCTGTTTTTT

v_gene: TRBV6-1
d_gene: -
j_gene: TRBJ1-4
abundance: few
CDR3aa: CASSEDRAGEKLFF
CDR3nt: TGTGCCAGCAGTGAAGACAGGGCAGGTGAAAAACTGTTTTTT

v_gene: TRBV10-1
d_gene: -
j_gene: TRBJ2-1
abundance: -
CDR3aa: CASSEYSGLKANEQFF
CDR3nt: TGCGCCAGCAGTGAGTATTCGGGACTGAAGGCCAATGAGCAGTTCTTC

v_gene: TRBV4-1
d_gene: TRBD1
j_gene: TRBJ1-5
abundance: -
CDR3aa: CASSQAGAGQGTHQPQHF
CDR3nt: TGCGCCAGCAGCCAAGCCGGAGCGGGACAGGGGACGCATCAGCCCCAGCATTTT

v_gene: TRBV2
d_gene: -
j_gene: TRBJ2-7
abundance: -
CDR3aa: CASSEAVAEQYF
CDR3nt: TGTGCCAGCAGTGAAGCGGTGGCCGAGCAGTACTTC